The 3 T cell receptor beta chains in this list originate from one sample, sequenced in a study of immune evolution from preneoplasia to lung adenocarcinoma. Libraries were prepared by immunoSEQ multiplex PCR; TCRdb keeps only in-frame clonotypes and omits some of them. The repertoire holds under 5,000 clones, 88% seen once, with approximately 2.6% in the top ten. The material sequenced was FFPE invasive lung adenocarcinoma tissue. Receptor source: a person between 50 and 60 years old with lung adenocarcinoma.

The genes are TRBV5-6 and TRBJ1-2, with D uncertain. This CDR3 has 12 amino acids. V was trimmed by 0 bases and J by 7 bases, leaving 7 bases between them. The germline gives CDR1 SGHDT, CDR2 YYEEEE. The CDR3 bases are TGTGCCAGCAGCTTGGCTAGGAGTGGCTACACCTTC. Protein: CASSLARSGYTF.

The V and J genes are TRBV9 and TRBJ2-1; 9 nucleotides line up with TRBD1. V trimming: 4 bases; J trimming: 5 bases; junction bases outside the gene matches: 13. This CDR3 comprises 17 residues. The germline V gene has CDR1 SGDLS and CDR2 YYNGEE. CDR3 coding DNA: TGTGCCAGCAGCCCCCAGACAGGGGGGGTTAAGGACAATGAGCAGTTCTTC. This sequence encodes CASSPQTGGVKDNEQFF.

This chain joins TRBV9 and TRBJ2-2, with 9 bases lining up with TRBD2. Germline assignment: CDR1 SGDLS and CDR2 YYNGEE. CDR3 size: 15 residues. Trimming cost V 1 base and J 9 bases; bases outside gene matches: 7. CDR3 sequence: CASSVYSGRTRELFF. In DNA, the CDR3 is TGTGCCAGCAGCGTATATAGCGGGAGAACCCGGGAGCTGTTTTTT.